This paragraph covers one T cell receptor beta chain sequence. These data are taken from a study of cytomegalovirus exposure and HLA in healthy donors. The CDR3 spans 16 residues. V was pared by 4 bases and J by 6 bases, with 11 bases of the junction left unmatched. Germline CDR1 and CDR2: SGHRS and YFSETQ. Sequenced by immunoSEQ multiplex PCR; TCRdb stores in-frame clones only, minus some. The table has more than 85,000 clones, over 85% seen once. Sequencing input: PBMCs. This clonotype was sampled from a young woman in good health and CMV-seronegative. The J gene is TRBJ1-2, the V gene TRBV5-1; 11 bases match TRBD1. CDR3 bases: TGCGCCAGCAGCAGGAACCGGGACAGGGGGGGACATGGCTACACCTTC. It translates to CASSRNRDRGGHGYTF.